This T cell receptor beta chain was captured in a study of blood T cell repertoires in COVID-19. Study overall: From T cells, B-cell-depleted T cells, or PBMCs came the material, which was cDNA or gDNA.

This clone has just one count. V lost 9 bases to trimming and J lost 6 bases, with 8 bases between them. Looked up from germline, CDR1 is KGHDR and CDR2 is SFDVKD. The CDR3 length is 11 residues. This study enrolled people aged about 18 to 95 from around 26 US geographic areas. This table comes from immunoSEQ multiplex PCR, and its TCRdb copy is limited to in-frame clones, with some not included. The table records some 320,000 clones, about nine tenths of them present only once. Sequenced input: PBMCs or T cells enriched from blood (not recorded which). This sequence originates from a man aged 60 to 75 who had recovered from COVID-19. The J gene is TRBJ2-1, the V gene TRBV24-1; possible D gene TRBD1, 6 bases. The CDR3 nucleotides are TGTGCCACCTCACAGGGCAATGAGCAGTTCTTC. As protein: CATSQGNEQFF.